Listed below are T cell receptor beta chains from one sample, sequenced in a study of OX40 agonist ivuxolimab in advanced cancers. Profiling relied on immunoSEQ multiplex PCR, and the TCRdb table lists in-frame clones only, not all of them. The data contain about 34,000 clones, approximately 89% of them singletons. The sample was CD4+ or CD8+ T cells sorted from blood, taken in a trial of the OX40 agonist ivuxolimab. The receptors were sampled from an adult with an advanced solid tumor such as melanoma, head and neck, liver or kidney cancer. Both conserved end residues are part of each CDR3. The order of the fields is clone size, D gene, J gene, V gene, CDR3 protein, CDR3 DNA. D genes are given only for firm matches. Clone size, where shown, is once, few, many, or a class for clones that have expanded.

>NA|TRBD1|TRBJ2-7|TRBV7-2
CASSQDRVKAYEQYF
TGTGCCAGCAGCCAAGACAGGGTTAAGGCCTACGAGCAGTACTTC
>NA|NA|TRBJ2-7|TRBV7-9
CASSLGSGTSGEQYF
TGTGCCAGCAGCTTGGGCTCCGGGACCTCGGGGGAGCAGTACTTC
>once|TRBD1|TRBJ2-7|TRBV18
CASSPPRQGVYEQYF
TGTGCCAGCTCACCCCCGAGACAGGGGGTCTACGAGCAGTACTTC
>NA|NA|TRBJ2-7|TRBV10-2
CASSDIRAAAWGGEQYF
TGCGCCAGCAGTGATATTAGAGCGGCAGCCTGGGGAGGCGAGCAGTACTTC
>NA|NA|TRBJ2-5|TRBV10-1
CASSETSAIGAQYF
TGCGCCAGCAGTGAAACTTCGGCCATCGGGGCCCAGTACTTC
>few|NA|TRBJ1-1|TRBV7-3
CASSLTPGTNTEAFF
TGTGCCAGCAGCTTAACCCCCGGGACAAACACTGAAGCTTTCTTT
>NA|TRBD2|TRBJ2-1|TRBV4-1
CASSPLALRSTSYNEQFF
TGCGCCAGCAGCCCACTAGCGTTACGCTCCACTTCCTACAATGAGCAGTTCTTC
>NA|NA|TRBJ1-1|TRBV6-5
CASSRTGNTEAFF
TGTGCCAGCAGCAGGACCGGGAACACTGAAGCTTTCTTT
>NA|TRBD1|TRBJ1-4|TRBV7-2
CASSSWTGTGSNEKLFF
TGTGCCAGCAGCTCTTGGACAGGCACGGGATCTAATGAAAAACTGTTTTTT
>NA|NA|TRBJ2-2|TRBV5-1
CASSLVPGANTGELFF
TGCGCCAGCAGCTTGGTTCCGGGGGCGAACACCGGGGAGCTGTTTTTT
>NA|NA|TRBJ2-5|TRBV7-8
CASSPGRAQETQYF
TGTGCCAGCAGCCCAGGTCGCGCGCAAGAGACCCAGTACTTC
>NA|NA|TRBJ2-1|TRBV18
CASSPRGAGSPNEQFF
TGTGCCAGCTCACCCCGAGGGGCGGGAAGTCCTAATGAGCAGTTCTTC
>NA|NA|TRBJ1-4|TRBV7-9
CASSLASTLGEKLFF
TGTGCCAGCAGCTTAGCGTCCACACTAGGGGAAAAACTGTTTTTT
>once|TRBD1|TRBJ2-3|TRBV7-2
CASSSQTGGQGDTQYF
TGTGCCAGCAGCTCTCAGACAGGGGGCCAAGGAGATACGCAGTATTTT